This TCR beta chain was sequenced in a study of blood T cell repertoires in COVID-19 (dated by TCRdb to the early 2020s). Regarding the research as a whole: Samples from collaborators originated in the United States, Italy and Spain and spanned both the acute and convalescent phases of COVID-19. The prospective study material was composed of cDNA or gDNA derived from T cells, B-cell-depleted T cells, or PBMCs. Subjects who had been exposed to COVID-19, were actively infected with it, or had recovered from it provided the deeply sampled blood TCRbeta repertoires that made up the dataset. A freely available public database, intended as a resource for researchers studying the immune response to SARS-CoV-2, is where the repertoires were released. The samples were drawn from two sources: the first 160 participants of the ongoing ImmuneRACE study, and 1,254 subjects contributed by 6 global collaborators. Nearly every sample came with metadata listing a de-identified subject ID, COVID-19 status, age in years and sex. Where available, HLA class I and class II types were taken from metadata supplied by the sample provider and were not determined by assay-based typing. Points the paper makes about the study in general: The amount of clinical and demographic metadata varied by source and participant and was provided uncurated.

Whole blood was collected in K2EDTA tubes by collaborating institutions according to the institutions' own protocols. For TCRbeta analysis, collaborators shipped samples as frozen whole blood, isolated PBMCs, or DNA extracted from either of those sample types. The immunoSEQ Assay, a bias-controlled multiplex PCR, was used to amplify TCRbeta CDR3 regions from genomic DNA. From the authors' description of their analysis: The number of nucleated cells in each sample was estimated by amplification of reference gene primers within the assay. To quantify the absolute abundance of each unique TCRbeta CDR3 rearrangement, sequence reads were collapsed and filtered. For each sample, productive Simpson clonality was calculated as the square root of Simpson's diversity index across productive rearrangements. The source is immuneACCESS, and TCRdb retained only in-frame sequences with V and J called. Part of the clones is not carried over; for the studies checked, unresolved V genes explain less than half of this, and the remainder is unexplained. V, J and clone size are those of that table, while D and trimming were read from the DNA. The sample table holds under 250,000 clones, of which roughly 83% were seen once. The ten largest make up roughly 9.8% of the sample.

CDR3 length: 17 amino acids, cysteine to phenylalanine. The CDR3 DNA has 51 bases and is translated from base 1. Per the germline V gene, MNHEY is the CDR1 and SVGEGT is the CDR2. V gives up 3 bases and J gives up 5 bases, and the segment between their germline ends measures 20 bases. Concerning this clone itself: What this receptor recognizes is not known. The sample holds no much larger clone one base away, and base qualities are not on file.

The rearrangement joined TRBV6-2 or TRBV6-3 to TRBJ2-4; the D region possibly corresponds to TRBD2 (5 bases align). The sample taken for sequencing was peripheral blood. The sequence came from a man aged 80 or over with acute or convalescent COVID-19. This receptor has the CDR3 CASSYNPADARENIQYF. The nucleotides are TGTGCCAGCAGTTATAACCCGGCGGACGCGAGGGAAAACATTCAGTACTTC.